The 2 T cell receptor beta chains in this list originate from one sample, sequenced in a study of PD-1 blockade in classical Hodgkin lymphoma (dated by TCRdb to 2020 to 2021). According to the study, the label for this sample's time point signals: cycle 2 day 1 (C2D1) of nivolumab. Every trial patient had relapsed after autologous stem cell transplantation, and cohorts A, B and C differed in prior brentuximab vedotin exposure. The library came from the immunoSEQ multiplex PCR assay. The clones in this table, taken by TCRdb from immuneACCESS, are in-frame only. Not every clone is retained; where verified, under half of the shortfall comes from an unresolved V gene, and the cause of the rest is unknown. The sample table contains around 28,000 clones; only one count was recorded for roughly 80% of them. The top ten clonotypes cover 20% to 25% of the sample. Sequencing was performed on peripheral blood mononuclear cells (PBMCs), taken before the second cycle of nivolumab. The receptors originated from a human donor with classical Hodgkin lymphoma.

The chain employs TRBV6-5 and TRBJ1-4; maybe TRBD1 (5 bases). CDR1 and CDR2 from the germline V gene are MNHEY and SVGAGI. V was trimmed by 4 bases and J by 3 bases, leaving 9 bases between them. The CDR3 loop spans 14 amino acids. The CDR3 spells CASSWRQSNEKLFF. The CDR3 nucleotides are TGTGCCAGCAGTTGGCGACAGTCTAATGAAAAACTGTTTTTT.

This clone was seen once. This chain joins TRBV5-8 and TRBJ2-3; no clear D. V dropped 4 bases and J dropped 7 bases, with 22 bases sitting between them. The germline V gene has CDR1 SGHTS and CDR2 YDEGEE. The CDR3 length is 16 residues. CDR3 sequence reads: CASSRKGGSVTNTQYF. CDR3 nucleotides: TGTGCCAGCAGCCGAAAAGGTGGCAGTGTCACGAATACGCAGTATTTT.